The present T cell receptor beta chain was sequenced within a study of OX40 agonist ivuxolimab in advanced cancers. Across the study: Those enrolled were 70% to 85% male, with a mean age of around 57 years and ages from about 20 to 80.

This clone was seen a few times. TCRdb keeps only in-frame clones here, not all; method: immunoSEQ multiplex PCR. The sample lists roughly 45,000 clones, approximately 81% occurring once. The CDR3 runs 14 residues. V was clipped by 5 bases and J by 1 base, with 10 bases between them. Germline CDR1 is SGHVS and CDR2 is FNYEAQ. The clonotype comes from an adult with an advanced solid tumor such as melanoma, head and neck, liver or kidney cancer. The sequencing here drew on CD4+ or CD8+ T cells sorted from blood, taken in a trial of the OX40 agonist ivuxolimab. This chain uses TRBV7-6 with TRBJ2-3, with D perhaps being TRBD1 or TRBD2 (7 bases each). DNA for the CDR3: TGTGCCAGCAGCCAGGGGGGGGGCACAGATACGCAGTATTTT. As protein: CASSQGGGTDTQYF.